This entry lists 27 T cell receptor beta chains sequenced from one sample in a study of T cell responses to AZD1222 COVID-19 vaccine. TCRdb's table, derived via immunoSEQ multiplex PCR, lists solely in-frame clones and lacks some. The sample lists roughly 110,000 clones, 85% to 90% occurring once. This specimen was peripheral blood, taken on day 0 of AZD1222 vaccination. The receptors stem from an adult in good health.

This clone was recorded only once. V is TRBV6-5 and J is TRBJ2-1; perhaps TRBD1 as D (5 bases). The ends were cut back, 5 bases at V and 4 bases at J, with 9 bases in the middle. In germline, CDR1 is MNHEY, CDR2 SVGAGI. The CDR3 has 13 residues. DNA for the CDR3: TGTGCCAGCAGTCAAACAGGATACAATGAGCAGTTCTTC. Translated, it gives CASSQTGYNEQFF.

This clone was recorded once. The chain recombines TRBV5-1 with TRBJ2-3, with D possibly TRBD1 on 6 matching bases. There are 14 residues in the CDR3. V lost 3 bases and J 3 bases, leaving 11 bases between the germline ends. CDR1 SGHRS and CDR2 YFSETQ come from the germline V gene. This chain's CDR3 is CASSSGVETDTQYF. The CDR3 nucleotides are TGCGCCAGCAGCTCAGGGGTGGAGACAGATACGCAGTATTTT. Together with reference TRBV5-1 and TRBJ2-3, the CDR3 gives the full variable domain: KAGVTQTPRYLIKTRGQQVTLSCSPISGHRSVSWYQQTPGQGLQFLFEYFSETQRNKGNFPGRFSGRQFSNSRSEMNVSTLELGDSALYLCASSSGVETDTQYFGPGTRLTVL.

The V gene is TRBV6-2 or TRBV6-3, the J gene TRBJ2-2, with D possibly being TRBD2 (5 bases). V was cut by 5 bases and J by 6 bases, with 13 bases left in between. This CDR3 has 14 residues. Germline V gene data show CDR1 as MNHEY and CDR2 as SVGEGT. In DNA, the CDR3 is TGTGCCAGCAGTCTTCCGCCGGAGGCCGGGGAGCTGTTTTTT. It specifies CASSLPPEAGELFF.

Only one count was recorded for this clone. This sequence joins TRBV6-6 and TRBJ1-2; D not certain. Germline loops: CDR1 MNHNY, CDR2 SVGAGI (reference sequence). The V end was cut by 6 bases, the J end by 0 bases, with 5 bases between. This CDR3 is built from 12 residues. The CDR3 sequence: CASRGTNYGYTF. For the CDR3, the DNA is TGTGCCAGCAGGGGGACTAACTATGGCTACACCTTC.

The genes are TRBV7-9 and TRBJ2-7; 11 nucleotides line up with TRBD2. In germline, CDR1 is SEHNR, CDR2 FQNEAQ (reference sequence). The V gene end was trimmed by 6 bases and the J gene end by 2 bases; junction bases not matched to a gene: 12. This CDR3 contains 17 residues. CDR3 DNA: TGTGCCAGCAGTCCGCCGGGACTAGCGGAAGCGACCTACGAGCAGTACTTC. Translation: CASSPPGLAEATYEQYF.

The V call is TRBV19, the J call TRBJ2-1, with 7 bases lining up with TRBD2. The CDR3 is 16 amino acids. Germline V CDR1 and CDR2: LNHDA, SQIVND (reference sequence). Trimming cost V 4 bases and J 4 bases; bases outside gene matches: 10. The CDR3 loop reads CASSNLGEGRYNEQFF. In DNA, the CDR3 is TGTGCCAGTAGTAACTTGGGGGAGGGCCGATACAATGAGCAGTTCTTC.

This sequence joins TRBV6-5 and TRBJ2-1, with 8 bases fitting TRBD2. The CDR3 contains 15 residues. The J segment lost 4 bases and the V segment lost 6 bases, leaving 8 bases of the junction unmatched. CDR1 MNHEY and CDR2 SVGAGI come from the germline V gene. The CDR3 DNA reads TGTGCCAGCAGCTTAGGACTAGCAGTTTACAATGAGCAGTTCTTC. Amino acid sequence: CASSLGLAVYNEQFF.

This clone was detected a few times. The DNA for the CDR3 is TGTGCCAGCAGCGCAGGGACGCCTTCTGAAGCTTTCTTT. This translates into CASSAGTPSEAFF. This sequence joins TRBV9 and TRBJ1-1, with a weak D call TRBD1 (5 bases). Germline V gene sequence: CDR1 SGDLS, CDR2 YYNGEE. CDR3 length: 13 residues. V lost 3 bases to trimming and J lost 6 bases, with 12 bases between them.

The chain carries TRBV18 and TRBJ1-5; 10 bases agree with TRBD1. The CDR3 sequence is 16 residues long. Germline V CDR1 and CDR2: KGHSH, LQKENI. With 3 bases clipped from V and 9 bases from J, the junction kept 11 bases outside the gene matches. Here the CDR3 DNA reads TGTGCCAGCTCACCGCTGGACAGGGGGTTAAGGAGGCCCCAGCATTTT. It encodes CASSPLDRGLRRPQHF. The entire variable domain, with the rest obtained from reference TRBV18 and TRBJ1-5, is as follows: NAGVMQNPRHLVRRRGQEARLRCSPMKGHSHVYWYRQLPEEGLKFMVYLQKENIIDESGMPKERFSAEFPKEGPSILRIQQVVRGDSAAYFCASSPLDRGLRRPQHFGDGTRLSIL.

This clone was detected ten times or more. The chain has TRBV7-9 and TRBJ2-5; maybe TRBD2 (6 bases). The CDR3 loop spans 14 amino acids. The germline CDR1 and CDR2 sequences are SEHNR and FQNEAQ (reference sequence). Trimming cost V 0 bases and J 4 bases, with 9 bases left between them. CDR3 DNA: TGTGCCAGCAGCTTAGCGGGAGGTGCAGAGACCCAGTACTTC. This encodes CASSLAGGAETQYF.

V and J are TRBV5-4 and TRBJ1-5; D gene unclear. V was trimmed by 3 bases and J by 5 bases, leaving 9 bases between them. Germline CDR1 SGHNT, CDR2 YYREEE (reference sequence). This CDR3 region has 13 residues. DNA of the CDR3: TGTGCCAGCAGCTCGGATCCAGATCAGCCCCAGCATTTT. Amino acids: CASSSDPDQPQHF. Filled out from reference TRBV5-4 and TRBJ1-5, the complete variable domain reads ETGVTQSPTHLIKTRGQQVTLRCSSQSGHNTVSWYQQALGQGPQFIFQYYREEENGRGNFPPRFSGLQFPNYSSELNVNALELDDSALYLCASSSDPDQPQHFGDGTRLSIL.

This chain uses TRBV19 with TRBJ1-2; TRBD1 aligns across 9 bases. The CDR3 is 17 amino acids. Germline CDR1 is LNHDA and CDR2 is SQIVND (reference sequence). V trimming: 5 bases; J trimming: 2 bases; junction bases outside the gene matches: 12. The CDR3 nucleotides read TGTGCCAGTAGTGTCGAGGGACAGGGAAGGCGAAACTATGGCTACACCTTC. Its protein product is CASSVEGQGRRNYGYTF.

The chain carries TRBV19 and TRBJ1-2, with TRBD1 matching 7 bases. Germline V lookup: CDR1 LNHDA, CDR2 SQIVND (reference sequence). V shed 5 bases, J shed 5 bases, and the junction held 14 bases outside the gene matches. The CDR3 contains 16 residues. This CDR3 is CASSSLTGQLTYGYTF. The CDR3 nucleotides read TGTGCCAGTAGTTCACTGACGGGACAGCTAACTTATGGCTACACCTTC.

The chain couples TRBV4-2 to TRBJ1-2; 7 bases line up with TRBD1. The CDR3 loop spans 15 amino acids. V lost 3 bases and J lost 3; bases outside the gene matches: 7. Germline CDR1 is LGHNA and CDR2 is YNFKEQ. CDR3 sequence (DNA): TGTGCCAGCAGCCAGAGAGGGGGCGCGGACTATGGCTACACCTTC. Its protein product is CASSQRGGADYGYTF.

This chain connects TRBV7-3 to TRBJ2-1, with D unresolved. This CDR3 has 13 residues. Between the trimmed V and J ends, which lost 0 bases and 5 bases, there was a span of 5 bases. Germline V lookup: CDR1 SGHTA, CDR2 FQGTGA. CDR3 loop: CASSLTSNNEQFF. The DNA for the CDR3 is TGTGCCAGCAGCTTAACTTCGAACAATGAGCAGTTCTTC.

The chain employs TRBV9 and TRBJ2-7; D is uncertain. Between the trimmed V and J ends, which lost 0 bases and 6 bases, there was a span of 13 bases. This CDR3 spans 14 amino acids. Germline V gene sequence: CDR1 SGDLS, CDR2 YYNGEE. In nucleotides, the CDR3 is TGTGCCAGCAGCGTAGACCTGAACCTACTCGAGCAGTACTTC. Protein: CASSVDLNLLEQYF.

This chain links TRBV18 with TRBJ2-5; 9 nucleotides agree with TRBD2. Germline V lookup: CDR1 KGHSH, CDR2 LQKENI. Germline trimming cut 1 base from V and 5 bases from J; bases unmatched to any gene: 8. This CDR3 contains 16 residues. The CDR3 DNA reads as TGTGCCAGCTCACCACGGACTAGCGCGTTGGGGGAGACCCAGTACTTC. Its protein product is CASSPRTSALGETQYF.

The chain couples TRBV3-1 (or the pseudogene TRBV3-2) to TRBJ1-1; TRBD1 matches 11 bases. This CDR3 is built from 14 residues. Germline V gene data show CDR1 as LGHDT and CDR2 as YNNKEL (reference sequence). The ends lost 6 bases at V and 7 bases at J; junction bases unmatched: 7. CDR3 DNA: TGTGCCAGCAGGTACCGGGACAGGGGGAGTGAAGCTTTCTTT. It codes for CASRYRDRGSEAFF.

The V call is TRBV6-5, the J call TRBJ1-1; 11 bases fit TRBD1. Germline V gene data show CDR1 as MNHEY and CDR2 as SVGAGI. The CDR3 totals 14 residues. The junction had 4 bases not matched to a gene; V was cut back by 7 bases and J by 3 bases. For the CDR3, the DNA is TGTGCCAGCATTAGGACAGGGGGCTACACTGAAGCTTTCTTT. Protein product: CASIRTGGYTEAFF.

The V and J genes are TRBV6-6 and TRBJ1-4; TRBD1 is a possible D gene (5 bases). The germline CDR1 and CDR2 sequences are MNHNY and SVGAGI (reference sequence). The CDR3 has 13 amino acids. The V end lost 6 bases, the J end lost 6 bases, and 11 bases lay between the germline ends. The CDR3 sequence is CASRSRGDEKLFF. CDR3 sequence (DNA): TGTGCCAGCAGGAGCCGGGGGGATGAAAAACTGTTTTTT.

The chain recombines TRBV10-2 with TRBJ2-6; D could derive from TRBD1 or TRBD2 (5 bases each). The CDR3 is 16 amino acids. Deletions cut 6 bases from V and 0 bases from J, with 12 bases between. Germline V lookup: CDR1 WSHSY, CDR2 SAAADI. The CDR3 nucleotides are TGCGCCAGCAGCCGGGGCCAGGCCTCTGGGGCCAACGTCCTGACTTTC. This sequence encodes CASSRGQASGANVLTF.

The chain uses TRBV18 and TRBJ1-4, with TRBD1 matching 10 bases. With 3 bases clipped from V and 2 bases from J, the junction kept 3 bases outside the gene matches. The CDR3 covers 16 residues. Germline CDR1 KGHSH, CDR2 LQKENI. The CDR3 DNA reads as TGTGCCAGCTCACCCGGACAGGGGGGGACTAATGAAAAACTGTTTTTT. Translating gives CASSPGQGGTNEKLFF.

The rearrangement uses TRBV9 and TRBJ2-1, with TRBD2 matching 7 bases. Germline CDR1 SGDLS, CDR2 YYNGEE. V was clipped by 0 bases and J by 4 bases; unmatched bases: 7. The CDR3 has 16 residues. The CDR3 nucleotides read TGTGCCAGCAGCGTAGGGGCGGCGGGACTATACAATGAGCAGTTCTTC. Translated: CASSVGAAGLYNEQFF.

J is TRBJ1-1 and V is TRBV28; D gene unclear. The CDR3 covers 14 residues. Trimming left V 0 bases short and J 3 bases short, with 8 bases between. Germline CDR1 reads MDHEN; CDR2 reads SYDVKM. CDR3 sequence reads: CASSLWTVDTEAFF. The DNA for the CDR3 is TGTGCCAGCAGTTTATGGACCGTCGACACTGAAGCTTTCTTT.

This chain links TRBV5-6 with TRBJ1-2; tentative D call: TRBD1 (5 bases). The CDR3 runs 13 residues. The ends were cut back, 6 bases at V and 4 bases at J, with 13 bases in the middle. Germline V gene lookup returns CDR1 SGHDT and CDR2 YYEEEE. The CDR3, as DNA: TGTGCCAGCACGTATCAGGGTGTCTATGGCTACACCTTC. The encoded protein is CASTYQGVYGYTF.

Regarding this clone: The identical CDR3 is also encoded by other nucleotide sequences in the sample. This chain joins TRBV27 and TRBJ2-5; 7 bases map to TRBD1. Trimming cost V 8 bases and J 1 base; bases outside gene matches: 4. The CDR3 contains 13 residues. Germline assignment: CDR1 MNHEY and CDR2 SMNVEV (reference sequence). The DNA of the CDR3 is TGTGCCAGCGGTGGGACAGCCCAAGAGACCCAGTACTTC. Its protein product is CASGGTAQETQYF.

In DNA form, the CDR3 reads TGTGCCTGGAGTCGACAGGGCAATCAGCCCCAGCATTTT. Translating it yields CAWSRQGNQPQHF. J is TRBJ1-5 and V is TRBV30; TRBD1 might be the D (6 bases). This CDR3 comprises 13 residues. V was pared by 2 bases and J by 2 bases, with 7 bases between. Germline V lookup: CDR1 GTSNPN, CDR2 SVGIG (reference sequence).